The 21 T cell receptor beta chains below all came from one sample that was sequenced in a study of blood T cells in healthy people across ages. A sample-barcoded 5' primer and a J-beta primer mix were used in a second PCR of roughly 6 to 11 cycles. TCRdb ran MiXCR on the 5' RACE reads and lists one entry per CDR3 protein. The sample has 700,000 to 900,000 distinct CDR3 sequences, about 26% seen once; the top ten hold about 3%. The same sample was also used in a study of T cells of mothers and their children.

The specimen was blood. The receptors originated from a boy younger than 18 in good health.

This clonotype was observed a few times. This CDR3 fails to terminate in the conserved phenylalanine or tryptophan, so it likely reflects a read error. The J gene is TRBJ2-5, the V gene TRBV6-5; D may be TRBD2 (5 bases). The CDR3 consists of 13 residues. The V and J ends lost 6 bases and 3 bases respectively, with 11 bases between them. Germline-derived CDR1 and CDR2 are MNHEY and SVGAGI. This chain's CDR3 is CASSQLEKETQYL. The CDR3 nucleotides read TGTGCCAGCAGCCAACTAGAAAAAGAGACCCAGTACCTC.

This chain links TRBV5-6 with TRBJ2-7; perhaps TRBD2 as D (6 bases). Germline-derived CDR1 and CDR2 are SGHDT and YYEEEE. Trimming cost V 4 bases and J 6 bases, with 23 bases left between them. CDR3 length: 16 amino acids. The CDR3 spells CASSLWTRERLSEQYF. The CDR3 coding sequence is TGTGCCAGCAGCCTGTGGACCCGGGAGAGACTCTCCGAGCAGTACTTC. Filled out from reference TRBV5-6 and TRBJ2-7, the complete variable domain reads DAGVTQSPTHLIKTRGQQVTLRCSPKSGHDTVSWYQQALGQGPQFIFQYYEEEERQRGNFPDRFSGHQFPNYSSELNVNALLLGDSALYLCASSLWTRERLSEQYFGPGTRLTVT.

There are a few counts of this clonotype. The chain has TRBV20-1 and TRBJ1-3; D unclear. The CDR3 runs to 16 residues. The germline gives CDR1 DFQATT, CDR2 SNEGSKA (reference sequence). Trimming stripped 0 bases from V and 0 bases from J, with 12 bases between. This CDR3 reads CSARDPAEGSGNTIYF. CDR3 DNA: TGCAGTGCTAGAGATCCCGCCGAGGGCTCTGGAAACACCATATATTTT.

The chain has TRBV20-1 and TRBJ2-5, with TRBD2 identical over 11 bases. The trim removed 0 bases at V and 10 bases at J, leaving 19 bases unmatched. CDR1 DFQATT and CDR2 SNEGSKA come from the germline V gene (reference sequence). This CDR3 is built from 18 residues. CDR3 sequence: CSARDWTSGYLSREVQYF. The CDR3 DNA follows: TGCAGTGCTAGAGATTGGACTAGCGGGTACCTATCAAGAGAAGTCCAGTACTTC.

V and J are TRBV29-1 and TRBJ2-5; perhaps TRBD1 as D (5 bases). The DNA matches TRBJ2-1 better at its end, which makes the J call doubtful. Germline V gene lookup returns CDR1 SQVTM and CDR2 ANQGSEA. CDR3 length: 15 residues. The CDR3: CSVGSPGFNYNEQFF. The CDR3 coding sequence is TGCAGCGTTGGATCGCCAGGGTTCAACTACAATGAGCAGTTCTTC.

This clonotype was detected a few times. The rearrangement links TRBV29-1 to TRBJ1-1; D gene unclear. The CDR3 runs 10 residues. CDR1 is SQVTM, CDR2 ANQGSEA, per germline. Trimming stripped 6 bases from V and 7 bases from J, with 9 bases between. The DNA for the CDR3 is TGCAGCGTGGGGTATAATGAAGCTTTCTTT. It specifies CSVGYNEAFF.

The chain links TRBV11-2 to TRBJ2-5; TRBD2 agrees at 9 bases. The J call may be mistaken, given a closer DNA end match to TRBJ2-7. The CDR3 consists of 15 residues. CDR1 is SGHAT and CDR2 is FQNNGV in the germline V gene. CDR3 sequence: CASSLNGGGAGEQYF. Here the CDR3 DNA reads TGTGCCAGCAGCTTGAACGGCGGGGGGGCCGGCGAGCAGTACTTC.

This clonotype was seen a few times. CDR3 nucleotides: TGTGCCAGCAGTTCCCGGGGGAACCGAGGGTACTTC. Its translation: CASSSRGNRGYF. The J gene is TRBJ2-5, the V gene TRBV28; tentatively, D is TRBD2 (6 bases). The CDR3 sequence is 12 residues long. CDR1 is MDHEN and CDR2 is SYDVKM in the germline V gene. Trimming removed 4 bases at V and 13 bases at J, with 16 bases between.

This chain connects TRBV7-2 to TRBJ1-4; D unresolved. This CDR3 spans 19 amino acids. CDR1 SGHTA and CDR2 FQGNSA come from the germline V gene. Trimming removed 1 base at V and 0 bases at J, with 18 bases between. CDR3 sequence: CASSLEGINIRATNEKLFF. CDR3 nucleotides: TGTGCCAGCAGCTTAGAGGGAATTAATATTCGGGCAACTAATGAAAAACTGTTTTTT.

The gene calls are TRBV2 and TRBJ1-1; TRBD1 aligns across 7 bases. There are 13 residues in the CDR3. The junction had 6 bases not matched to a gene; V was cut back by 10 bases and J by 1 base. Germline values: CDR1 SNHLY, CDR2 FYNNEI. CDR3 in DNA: TGTGCCACGTCCGGGACAGCGAACACTGAAGCTTTCTTT. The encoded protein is CATSGTANTEAFF. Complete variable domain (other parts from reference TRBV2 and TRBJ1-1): EPEVTQTPSHQVTQMGQEVILRCVPISNHLYFYWYRQILGQKVEFLVSFYNNEISEKSEIFDDQFSVERPDGSNFTLKIRSTKLEDSAMYFCATSGTANTEAFFGQGTRLTVV.

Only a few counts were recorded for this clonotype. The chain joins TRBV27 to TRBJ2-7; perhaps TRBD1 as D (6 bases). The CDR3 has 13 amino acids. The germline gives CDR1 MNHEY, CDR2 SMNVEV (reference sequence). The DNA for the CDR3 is TGTGTCAGTGGGGTACAGGGCTCATACGAGCAGTACTTC. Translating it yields CVSGVQGSYEQYF.

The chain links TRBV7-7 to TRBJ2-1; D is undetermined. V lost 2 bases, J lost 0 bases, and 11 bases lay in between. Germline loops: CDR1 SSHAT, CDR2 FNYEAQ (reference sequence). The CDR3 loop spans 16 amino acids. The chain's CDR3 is CASSLKPSSSYNEQFF. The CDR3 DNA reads TGTGCCAGCAGCTTAAAACCCTCGAGCTCCTACAATGAGCAGTTCTTC.

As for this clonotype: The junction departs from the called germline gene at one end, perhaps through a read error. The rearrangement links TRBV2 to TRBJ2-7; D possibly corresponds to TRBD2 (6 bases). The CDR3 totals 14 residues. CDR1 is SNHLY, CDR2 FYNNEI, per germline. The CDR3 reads CASSDRTTSNEQYF. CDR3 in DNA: TGTGCCAGCAGTGACAGGACTACCTCCAACGAGCAGTACTTC. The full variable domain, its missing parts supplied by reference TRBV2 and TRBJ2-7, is EPEVTQTPSHQVTQMGQEVILRCVPISNHLYFYWYRQILGQKVEFLVSFYNNEISEKSEIFDDQFSVERPDGSNFTLKIRSTKLEDSAMYFCASSDRTTSNEQYFGPGTRLTVT.

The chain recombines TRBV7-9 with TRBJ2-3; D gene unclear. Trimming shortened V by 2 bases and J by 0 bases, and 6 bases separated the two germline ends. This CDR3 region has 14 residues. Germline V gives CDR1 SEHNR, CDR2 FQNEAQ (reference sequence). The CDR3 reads CASSLFESTDTQYF. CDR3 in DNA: TGTGCCAGCAGCTTATTCGAGAGCACAGATACGCAGTATTTT.

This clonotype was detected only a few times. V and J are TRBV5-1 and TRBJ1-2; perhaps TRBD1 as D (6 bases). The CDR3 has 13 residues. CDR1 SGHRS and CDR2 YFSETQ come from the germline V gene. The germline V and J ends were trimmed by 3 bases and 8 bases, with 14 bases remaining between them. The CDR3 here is CASSWGAGVGYTF. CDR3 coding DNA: TGCGCCAGCAGCTGGGGCGCAGGGGTCGGCTACACCTTC. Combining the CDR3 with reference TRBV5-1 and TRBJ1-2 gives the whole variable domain KAGVTQTPRYLIKTRGQQVTLSCSPISGHRSVSWYQQTPGQGLQFLFEYFSETQRNKGNFPGRFSGRQFSNSRSEMNVSTLELGDSALYLCASSWGAGVGYTFGSGTRLTVV.

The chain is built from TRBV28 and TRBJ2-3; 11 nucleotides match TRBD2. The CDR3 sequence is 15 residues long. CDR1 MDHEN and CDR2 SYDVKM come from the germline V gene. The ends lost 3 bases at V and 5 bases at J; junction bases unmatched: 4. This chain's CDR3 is CASSLASGRLDTQYF. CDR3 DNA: TGTGCCAGCAGTTTGGCTAGCGGGAGGCTAGATACGCAGTATTTT. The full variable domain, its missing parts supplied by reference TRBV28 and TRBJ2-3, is DVKVTQSSRYLVKRTGEKVFLECVQDMDHENMFWYRQDPGLGLRLIYFSYDVKMKEKGDIPEGYSVSREKKERFSLILESASTNQTSMYLCASSLASGRLDTQYFGPGTRLTVL.

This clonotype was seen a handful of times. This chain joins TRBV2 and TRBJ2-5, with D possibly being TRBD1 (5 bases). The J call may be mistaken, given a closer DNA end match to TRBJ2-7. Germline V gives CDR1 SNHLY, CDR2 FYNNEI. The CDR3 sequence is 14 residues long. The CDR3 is CASGGLRATYEQYF. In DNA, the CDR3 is TGTGCCAGCGGCGGTCTCAGGGCCACCTACGAGCAGTACTTC.

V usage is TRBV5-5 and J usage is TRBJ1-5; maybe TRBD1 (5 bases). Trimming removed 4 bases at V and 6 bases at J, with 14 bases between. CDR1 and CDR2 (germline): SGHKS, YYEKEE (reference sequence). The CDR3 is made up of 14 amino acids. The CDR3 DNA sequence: TGTGCCAGCAGCGTGACAGACTACCCTCAGCCCCAGCATTTT. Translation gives CASSVTDYPQPQHF.

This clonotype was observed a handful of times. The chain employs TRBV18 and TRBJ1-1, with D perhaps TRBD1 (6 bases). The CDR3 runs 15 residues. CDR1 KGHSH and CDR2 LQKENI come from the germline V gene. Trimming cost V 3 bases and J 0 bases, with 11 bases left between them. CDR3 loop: CASSPTRQVNTEAFF. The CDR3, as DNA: TGTGCCAGCTCACCCACTCGACAGGTGAACACTGAAGCTTTCTTT.

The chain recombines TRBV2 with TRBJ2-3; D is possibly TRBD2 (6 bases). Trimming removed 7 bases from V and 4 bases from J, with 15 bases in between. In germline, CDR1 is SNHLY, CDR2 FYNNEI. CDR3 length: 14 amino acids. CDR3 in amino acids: CASTEGSGADTQYF. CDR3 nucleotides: TGTGCCAGCACCGAGGGTTCGGGGGCAGATACGCAGTATTTT.

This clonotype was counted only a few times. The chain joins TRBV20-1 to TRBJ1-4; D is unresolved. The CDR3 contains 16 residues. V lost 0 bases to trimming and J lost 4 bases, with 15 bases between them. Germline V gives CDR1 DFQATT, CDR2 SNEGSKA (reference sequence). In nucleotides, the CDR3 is TGCAGTGCTAGAGATCGGGGATGGACCAATAATGAAAAACTGTTTTTT. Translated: CSARDRGWTNNEKLFF.